The T cell receptor beta chain under discussion was sequenced for a study of OX40 agonist ivuxolimab in advanced cancers. Study results and limitations: Relative to CD4+, CD8+ T cells held more expanded clones on average. Certain nonresponders additionally had low normalized T-cell clonal expansion. Partial responders at 0.1-3.0 mg/kg showed near-lowest clonal expansion.

This table comes from immunoSEQ multiplex PCR, and its TCRdb copy is limited to in-frame clones, with some not included. This table holds 65,000 to 90,000 clones, 85% to 90% found once. Germline V gene data show CDR1 as MNHNY and CDR2 as SVGAGI (reference sequence). The length of the CDR3 is 13 residues. V was clipped by 2 bases and J by 4 bases, with 7 bases between them. With regard to this clone: The antigen remains unidentified.

The gene calls are TRBV6-6 and TRBJ2-3; either TRBD1 or TRBD2 may supply D (5 bases each). This TCR came from an adult with an advanced solid tumor such as melanoma, head and neck, liver or kidney cancer. Source: CD4+ or CD8+ T cells sorted from blood, taken in a trial of the OX40 agonist ivuxolimab. CDR3 bases: TGTGCCAGCAGTTACGAGGGGTCAGATACGCAGTATTTT. Translated: CASSYEGSDTQYF.